The 22 T cell receptor beta chains in this list originate from one sample, sequenced in a study of T cell responses to AZD1222 COVID-19 vaccine. This table comes from immunoSEQ multiplex PCR, and its TCRdb copy is limited to in-frame clones, with some not included. The sample records tens of thousands of clones, approximately 88% being singletons. Sample: peripheral blood, taken 28 days after the second AZD1222 dose. Receptor source: an adult who received the AZD1222 COVID-19 vaccine.

This clone has just a few counts. The chain couples TRBV3-1 (or the pseudogene TRBV3-2) to TRBJ1-5; 7 bases align to TRBD1. Trimming cost V 2 bases and J 3 bases; bases outside gene matches: 1. The CDR3 spans 14 residues. Germline CDR1 is LGHDT and CDR2 is YNNKEL (reference sequence). The DNA for the CDR3 is TGTGCCAGCAGCCAAACAGGGGTCAATCAGCCCCAGCATTTT. Translated, it gives CASSQTGVNQPQHF.

The chain has TRBV6-1 and TRBJ2-3; D call uncertain. This CDR3 comprises 12 residues. V was pared by 2 bases and J by 3 bases, with 3 bases between. CDR1 and CDR2 from the germline V gene are MNHNS and SASEGT. The CDR3 spells CASSEMTDTQYF. In DNA form, the CDR3 reads TGTGCCAGCAGTGAAATGACAGATACGCAGTATTTT.

The chain has TRBV19 and TRBJ2-5; possibly TRBD1 for D (6 bases). CDR3 size: 14 residues. In germline, CDR1 is LNHDA, CDR2 SQIVND (reference sequence). V was shortened by 5 bases and J by 7 bases, with 17 bases between the two germline ends. DNA of the CDR3: TGTGCCAGTAGTGCCCTGACAGGTTCGGGGACCCAGTACTTC. This encodes CASSALTGSGTQYF.

This clone was picked up one time. This chain uses TRBV2 with TRBJ2-1; D is perhaps TRBD1 (6 bases). The CDR3 runs to 16 residues. CDR1 and CDR2 (germline): SNHLY, FYNNEI. Trimming took off 6 bases at V and 2 bases at J, with 17 bases between the two ends. The CDR3 coding sequence is TGTGCCAGCAGGGCTCAGGGGACCCAACCCTACAATGAGCAGTTCTTC. The encoded protein is CASRAQGTQPYNEQFF.

This clone was seen more than once but under ten times. The chain carries TRBV29-1 and TRBJ1-6; 8 nucleotides match TRBD1. The V segment lost 4 bases and the J segment 6 bases; nucleotides outside the gene matches: 5. The CDR3 length is 14 residues. Germline lookup yields CDR1 SQVTM and CDR2 ANQGSEA. The CDR3 bases are TGCAGCGTTGTCGAAGGACAGGGTAATTCACCCCTCCACTTT. Translated: CSVVEGQGNSPLHF. The whole variable domain, remainder taken from reference TRBV29-1 and TRBJ1-6, is SAVISQKPSRDICQRGTSLTIQCQVDSQVTMMFWYRQQPGQSLTLIATANQGSEATYESGFVIDKFPISRPNLTFSTLTVSNMSPEDSSIYLCSVVEGQGNSPLHFGNGTRLTVT.

CDR3 sequence reads: CASSERRPSGGLAKNIQYF. Here the CDR3 DNA reads TGTGCCAGCAGTGAAAGGAGGCCTAGCGGGGGGTTGGCCAAAAACATTCAGTACTTC. J is TRBJ2-4 and V is TRBV2; 11 positions agree with TRBD2. The ends lost 2 bases at V and 1 base at J; junction bases unmatched: 10. CDR3 size: 19 residues. From germline, CDR1 is SNHLY and CDR2 FYNNEI.

This chain joins TRBV5-4 and TRBJ2-5, with D possibly TRBD1 on 6 matching bases. The CDR3 consists of 15 residues. Germline lookup yields CDR1 SGHNT and CDR2 YYREEE (reference sequence). V was pared by 0 bases and J by 5 bases, with 14 bases between. CDR3 DNA: TGTGCCAGCAGCTTGGTTTCAGGGCAGGGGGAGACCCAGTACTTC. The encoded protein is CASSLVSGQGETQYF.

The CDR3 is CASSEVSGVGGYTF. DNA for the CDR3: TGTGCCAGCAGTGAAGTATCAGGTGTTGGGGGCTACACCTTC. The chain has TRBV6-1 and TRBJ1-2; D uncertain. This CDR3 contains 14 residues. Germline V CDR1 and CDR2: MNHNS, SASEGT. Trimming stripped 1 base from V and 8 bases from J, with 14 bases between.

This chain connects TRBV21-1 to TRBJ1-5. TRBV21-1 is classified as a pseudogene. This CDR3 contains 15 residues. CDR3 DNA sequence: TGTGCCAGCACCCCCCACGGGAGGGGGGGCCAGCCCCAGCATTTT. Translation: CASTPHGRGGQPQHF.

The chain has TRBV3-1 (or the pseudogene TRBV3-2) and TRBJ1-5, with D hard to call. The CDR3 has 15 residues. Germline CDR1 reads LGHDT; CDR2 reads YNNKEL (reference sequence). The V end lost 0 bases, the J end lost 0 bases, and 6 bases lay between the germline ends. The CDR3 sequence: CASSQDGHSNQPQHF. In DNA form, the CDR3 reads TGTGCCAGCAGCCAAGACGGGCATAGCAATCAGCCCCAGCATTTT.

The genes are TRBV5-4 and TRBJ1-6, with 7 nucleotides matching TRBD1. The CDR3 consists of 16 residues. Trimming took 0 bases from V and 13 from J; bases not matched to a gene: 13. Germline CDR1 SGHNT, CDR2 YYREEE (reference sequence). The CDR3 reads CASSLAGQAILSPLHF. The CDR3 DNA reads TGTGCCAGCAGCTTGGCAGGACAGGCGATTCTTTCCCCCCTCCACTTT. Full variable domain (remainder filled in from reference TRBV5-4 and TRBJ1-6): ETGVTQSPTHLIKTRGQQVTLRCSSQSGHNTVSWYQQALGQGPQFIFQYYREEENGRGNFPPRFSGLQFPNYSSELNVNALELDDSALYLCASSLAGQAILSPLHFGNGTRLTVT.

The chain recombines TRBV29-1 with TRBJ2-7; tentatively, D is TRBD2 (5 bases). Germline V gene lookup returns CDR1 SQVTM and CDR2 ANQGSEA. V was trimmed by 6 bases and J by 3 bases, leaving 18 bases between them. This CDR3 is 14 amino acids long. CDR3 in DNA: TGCAGCGTGACGACCCGCCTAGCCCACTACGAGCAGTACTTC. Its translation: CSVTTRLAHYEQYF.

This chain links TRBV28 with TRBJ1-6; 8 positions agree with TRBD1. The CDR3 is made up of 15 amino acids. V gave up 6 bases and J gave up 7 bases; unmatched junction bases: 8. CDR1 is MDHEN and CDR2 is SYDVKM in the germline V gene. The DNA for the CDR3 is TGTGCCAGCAGCTCTGGACAGGGAGGCAATTCACCCCTCCACTTT. Protein: CASSSGQGGNSPLHF.

The chain employs TRBV30 and TRBJ1-6, with D maybe TRBD1 (5 bases). This CDR3 spans 15 amino acids. In germline, CDR1 is GTSNPN, CDR2 SVGIG (reference sequence). V was trimmed by 0 bases and J by 9 bases, leaving 15 bases between them. The CDR3 region has the DNA TGTGCCTGGAGTGTATCGACATCGGGGGGTTCACCCCTCCACTTT. This translates into CAWSVSTSGGSPLHF. Together with reference TRBV30 and TRBJ1-6, the CDR3 gives the full variable domain: SQTIHQWPATLVQPVGSPLSLECTVEGTSNPNLYWYRQAAGRGLQLLFYSVGIGQISSEVPQNLSASRPQDRQFILSSKKLLLSDSGFYLCAWSVSTSGGSPLHFGNGTRLTVT.

The chain links TRBV9 to TRBJ2-3; 8 nucleotides match TRBD2. Trimming at V came to 0 bases and at J to 7 bases, leaving 4 bases not matched to a gene. CDR3 length equals 14 residues. The germline V gene encodes CDR1 SGDLS and CDR2 YYNGEE. CDR3 region: CASSVDLAGYTQYF. For the CDR3, the DNA is TGTGCCAGCAGCGTAGACCTAGCGGGTTATACGCAGTATTTT.

The chain combines TRBV29-1 with TRBJ2-5; D gene uncertain. V gave up 4 bases and J gave up 7 bases, with 13 bases separating them. CDR1 SQVTM and CDR2 ANQGSEA come from the germline V gene. This CDR3 is 12 amino acids long. The CDR3 bases are TGCAGCGTTGCGTGGCTTGAGAGGACCCAGTACTTC. As protein: CSVAWLERTQYF.

This clone has only one observation. The same CDR3 is also encoded by other DNA sequences in this sample. This chain links TRBV6-5 with TRBJ1-1; D is undetermined. Per the germline V gene, CDR1 is MNHEY and CDR2 is SVGAGI. The CDR3 totals 14 residues. Trimming took off 7 bases at V and 0 bases at J, with 12 bases between the two ends. The CDR3 nucleotides are TGTGCCAGCACCTCAAGACGGGTGAACACTGAAGCTTTCTTT. This encodes CASTSRRVNTEAFF.

The chain uses TRBV5-6 and TRBJ2-1; 11 nucleotides align to TRBD2. The CDR3 loop spans 15 amino acids. Germline lookup yields CDR1 SGHDT and CDR2 YYEEEE. V trimming: 4 bases; J trimming: 6 bases; junction bases outside the gene matches: 6. The CDR3 DNA is TGTGCCAGCAGCGTGGGACTAGCGGTGGGCAATGAGCAGTTCTTC. Translation: CASSVGLAVGNEQFF.

The chain joins TRBV12-5 to TRBJ1-2, with D possibly being TRBD1 (5 bases). The CDR3 totals 14 residues. Germline values: CDR1 LGHNT, CDR2 FRNRAP. The V gene lost 6 bases and the J gene lost 5 bases, with 16 bases spanning the gap. CDR3 bases: TGTGCTAGTGGCGCCGGGGGAGGCGATTATGGCTACACCTTC. Protein: CASGAGGGDYGYTF.

This clone was counted a few times. The V and J genes are TRBV13 and TRBJ2-7; D is undetermined. Trimming took 3 bases from V and 2 from J, leaving 8 bases between them. The CDR3 loop spans 13 amino acids. Germline lookup yields CDR1 PRHDT and CDR2 FYEKMQ (reference sequence). Here the CDR3 DNA reads TGTGCCAGCAGCTTCGACTCGGCCTACGAGCAGTACTTC. Amino acid sequence: CASSFDSAYEQYF.

The count of this clone is one. This rearrangement joins TRBV3-1 (or the pseudogene TRBV3-2) to TRBJ2-1; a weak D match, TRBD1 (5 bases). This CDR3 has 11 residues. Trimming took off 2 bases at V and 10 bases at J, with 6 bases between the two ends. Germline V lookup: CDR1 LGHDT, CDR2 YNNKEL (reference sequence). In DNA form, the CDR3 reads TGTGCCAGCAGCCAACACAGGGAGCAGTTCTTC. It translates to CASSQHREQFF.

J is TRBJ1-5 and V is TRBV30, with 7 bases that match TRBD1. V shed 4 bases, J shed 0 bases, and the junction held 6 bases outside the gene matches. The CDR3 runs to 15 residues. CDR1 is GTSNPN, CDR2 SVGIG, per germline (reference sequence). The CDR3 loop reads CAWNSGQFSNQPQHF. The CDR3 DNA reads as TGTGCCTGGAATTCGGGACAGTTTAGCAATCAGCCCCAGCATTTT.